These 16 T cell receptor beta chains were sequenced from one sample in a study of T cell responses to AZD1222 COVID-19 vaccine. Generated by immunoSEQ multiplex PCR, the TCRdb table keeps only in-frame clones and is missing some. The sample includes about 120,000 clones, 86% of them seen just once. The source material was peripheral blood, sampled 28 days after the second AZD1222 dose. The receptors were gathered from an adult who received the AZD1222 COVID-19 vaccine.

The chain employs TRBV5-8 and TRBJ1-1, with D uncertain. CDR1 SGHTS and CDR2 YDEGEE come from the germline V gene. The CDR3 covers 17 residues. V lost 3 bases and J 3 bases, leaving 21 bases between the germline ends. The CDR3, as DNA: TGTGCCAGCAGCTGGGTGGGGTCGGCAGGAACGTACACTGAAGCTTTCTTT. Translating it yields CASSWVGSAGTYTEAFF.

This rearrangement joins TRBV12-2 to TRBJ1-6; the table names TRBD1, a call not compared with the DNA. TRBV12-2 is a recognized pseudogene. This CDR3 is built from 18 residues. The CDR3 DNA is TGTGCAAGTCGCTTACCTCGGACAATCGGCTCCTATAATTCACCCCTCCACTTT. Translating gives CASRLPRTIGSYNSPLHF.

The chain carries TRBV2 and TRBJ1-5; D may be TRBD1 (5 bases). Deletions cut 6 bases from V and 0 bases from J, with 9 bases between. Germline CDR1 is SNHLY and CDR2 is FYNNEI. The CDR3 runs 14 residues. CDR3 in amino acids: CASSHDSSNQPQHF. The CDR3 DNA reads TGTGCCAGCAGCCACGACAGTAGCAATCAGCCCCAGCATTTT.

The gene calls are TRBV6-5 and TRBJ2-1; D not certain. Germline CDR1 and CDR2: MNHEY and SVGAGI. Trimming took off 5 bases at V and 6 bases at J, with 11 bases between the two ends. The CDR3 extends over 13 amino acids. The CDR3 DNA is TGTGCCAGCAGTCTACAGACCTTCAATGAGCAGTTCTTC. Protein sequence: CASSLQTFNEQFF.

The chain couples TRBV5-1 to TRBJ2-1; D is unresolved. The CDR3 consists of 16 residues. Between the trimmed V and J ends, which lost 0 bases and 0 bases, there was a span of 10 bases. Germline CDR1 is SGHRS and CDR2 is YFSETQ. The CDR3 DNA follows: TGCGCCAGCAGCTTGGGCTTCTCGAGCTCCTACAATGAGCAGTTCTTC. It yields the protein CASSLGFSSSYNEQFF.

There are a few counts of this clone. The chain recombines TRBV5-4 with TRBJ2-3; 9 nucleotides line up with TRBD2. The junction had 8 bases not matched to a gene; V was cut back by 1 base and J by 2 bases. This CDR3 is 17 amino acids long. Per germline, CDR1 SGHNT and CDR2 YYREEE (reference sequence). CDR3 sequence: CASSLSIAGENTDTQYF. CDR3 nucleotides: TGTGCCAGCAGCTTGAGTATAGCGGGGGAGAACACAGATACGCAGTATTTT.

The table lists this clone with a count of one. The rearrangement uses TRBV11-3 and TRBJ2-5; 7 positions agree with TRBD1. Trimming at V came to 5 bases and at J to 5 bases, leaving 5 bases not matched to a gene. Germline CDR1 reads SGHNT; CDR2 reads YENEEA. CDR3 length: 13 amino acids. In nucleotides, the CDR3 is TGTGCCAGCAGCCCAACAGGGGTGGAGACCCAGTACTTC. This translates into CASSPTGVETQYF.

The count of this clone is one. The chain is built from TRBV9 and TRBJ2-1; the D gene is possibly TRBD2 (6 bases). This CDR3 is built from 16 residues. The V end lost 4 bases, the J end lost 1 base, and 15 bases lay between the germline ends. Germline values: CDR1 SGDLS, CDR2 YYNGEE. The CDR3 region is CASSTSLAASYNEQFF. The CDR3 DNA follows: TGTGCCAGCAGCACCTCTTTAGCGGCATCCTACAATGAGCAGTTCTTC.

The chain employs TRBV24-1 and TRBJ1-1; 9 positions match TRBD1. Trimming at V came to 4 bases and at J to 2 bases, leaving 4 bases not matched to a gene. Germline V lookup: CDR1 KGHDR, CDR2 SFDVKD. This CDR3 has 15 residues. In DNA form, the CDR3 reads TGTGCCACCAGTGACCCGGGACAGGGTAACACTGAAGCTTTCTTT. The encoded protein is CATSDPGQGNTEAFF.

J is TRBJ1-6 and V is TRBV6-5, with TRBD1 matching 7 bases. The V and J ends lost 7 bases and 5 bases, in that order; junction bases with no gene match: 5. The CDR3 totals 14 residues. Per the germline V gene, CDR1 is MNHEY and CDR2 is SVGAGI. Written as DNA, the CDR3 is TGTGCCAGCATCGGGGACAGACATAATTCACCCCTCCACTTT. Amino acids: CASIGDRHNSPLHF.

V and J are TRBV7-6 and TRBJ2-1; 9 nucleotides line up with TRBD2. This CDR3 is built from 16 residues. J gave up 2 bases and V 0 bases, and 2 bases lay outside the gene matches. CDR1 and CDR2 (germline): SGHVS, FNYEAQ. The CDR3 spells CASSLAASGTYNEQFF. In DNA form, the CDR3 reads TGTGCCAGCAGCTTAGCGGCTAGCGGGACCTACAATGAGCAGTTCTTC.

The V gene is TRBV9, the J gene TRBJ2-7; D is possibly TRBD1 (6 bases). Germline V gene lookup returns CDR1 SGDLS and CDR2 YYNGEE. The CDR3 covers 18 residues. Trimming removed 4 bases from V and 0 bases from J, with 23 bases in between. This CDR3 is CASSPHPNGGQVSYEQYF. The DNA of the CDR3 is TGTGCCAGCAGCCCCCACCCTAATGGGGGCCAAGTCTCCTACGAGCAGTACTTC.

The V gene is TRBV5-1, the J gene TRBJ1-2; 12 bases are shared with TRBD1. This CDR3 comprises 16 residues. Germline values: CDR1 SGHRS, CDR2 YFSETQ. J gave up 7 bases and V 2 bases, and 9 bases lay outside the gene matches. Here the CDR3 reads CASSLLGGTGGGGYTF. CDR3 nucleotide sequence: TGCGCCAGCAGCTTACTAGGTGGGACAGGGGGCGGTGGCTACACCTTC.

The chain employs TRBV10-3 and TRBJ2-5, with D possibly matching TRBD2 (6 bases). The germline V gene encodes CDR1 ENHRY and CDR2 SYGVKD. The CDR3 has 14 amino acids. The germline V and J ends were trimmed by 10 bases and 3 bases, with 18 bases remaining between them. CDR3 residues: CASASRGQEETQYF. The CDR3 region has the DNA TGTGCCAGCGCCTCGCGGGGCCAAGAAGAGACCCAGTACTTC.

This clone appeared once. Germline and junction disagree at one end, which may indicate a read error. V usage is TRBV6-5 and J usage is TRBJ2-7, with a possible D match to TRBD1 (6 bases). Germline CDR1 and CDR2: MNHEY and SVGAGI. The CDR3 has 11 amino acids. The CDR3 nucleotides read TGTGCCGGCAGGGGTGTTGACGAGCAGTACTTC. This codes for CAGRGVDEQYF.

This clone was seen at least ten times. The chain couples TRBV6-1 to TRBJ1-2, with a weak D call TRBD1 (6 bases). Germline CDR1 reads MNHNS; CDR2 reads SASEGT. This CDR3 has 13 amino acids. Trimming took off 1 base at V and 8 bases at J, with 11 bases between the two ends. CDR3 residues: CASSEGTAAGYTF. DNA for the CDR3: TGTGCCAGCAGTGAAGGGACAGCCGCAGGCTACACCTTC.